This T cell receptor (beta chain) was found in a study of blood T cell repertoires in COVID-19. Authors' methods: Amplification of reference gene primers provided the estimated nucleated cell counts. The data were produced by immunoSEQ multiplex PCR, yet TCRdb's version contains in-frame clones alone and is incomplete. V, J and clone size derive from that table, while D and trimming were established from the DNA sequence. The sample has 120,000 to 150,000 clones, roughly nine tenths seen once. CDR1 and CDR2 from the germline V gene are MDHEN and SYDVKM. The CDR3 totals 14 residues. Trimming shortened V by 6 bases and J by 4 bases, and 15 bases separated the two germline ends.

The receptor was derived from a human donor in a cohort sampled during active COVID-19. The rearrangement links TRBV28 to TRBJ1-1; D gene ambiguous. Sequencing used peripheral blood. CDR3 sequence: CASSPFAGSTEAFF. The CDR3 nucleotides are TGTGCCAGCAGCCCCTTCGCGGGTTCCACTGAAGCTTTCTTT.